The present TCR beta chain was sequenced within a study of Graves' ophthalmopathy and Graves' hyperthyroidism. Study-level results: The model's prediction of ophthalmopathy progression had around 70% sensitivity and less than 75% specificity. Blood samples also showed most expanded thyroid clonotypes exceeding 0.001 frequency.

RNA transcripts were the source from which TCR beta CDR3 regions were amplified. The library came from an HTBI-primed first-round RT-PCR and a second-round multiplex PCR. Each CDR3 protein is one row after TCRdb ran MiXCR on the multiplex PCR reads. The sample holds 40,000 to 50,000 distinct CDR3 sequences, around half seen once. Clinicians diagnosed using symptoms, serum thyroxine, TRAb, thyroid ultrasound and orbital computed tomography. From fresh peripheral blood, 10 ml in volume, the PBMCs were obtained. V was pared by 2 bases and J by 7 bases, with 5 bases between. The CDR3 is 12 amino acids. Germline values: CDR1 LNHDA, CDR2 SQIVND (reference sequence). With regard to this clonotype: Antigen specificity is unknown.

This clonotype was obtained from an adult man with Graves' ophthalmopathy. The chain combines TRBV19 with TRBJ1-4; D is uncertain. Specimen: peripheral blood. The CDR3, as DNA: TGTGCCAGTAGTATAAGCGCTGAAAAACTGTTTTTT. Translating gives CASSISAEKLFF.